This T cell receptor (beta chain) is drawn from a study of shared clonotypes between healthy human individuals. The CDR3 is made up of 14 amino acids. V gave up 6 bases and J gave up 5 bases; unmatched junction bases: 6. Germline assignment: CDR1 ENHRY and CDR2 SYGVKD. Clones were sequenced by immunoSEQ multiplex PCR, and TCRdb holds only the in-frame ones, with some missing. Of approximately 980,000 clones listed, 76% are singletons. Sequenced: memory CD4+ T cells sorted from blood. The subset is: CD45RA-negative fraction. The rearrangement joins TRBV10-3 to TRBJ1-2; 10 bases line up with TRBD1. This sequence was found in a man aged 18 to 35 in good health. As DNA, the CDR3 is TGTGCCATCAGATCGACAGGGGGCGGTTATGGCTACACCTTC. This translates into CAIRSTGGGYGYTF.